The 17 T cell receptor beta chains listed next were all sequenced from one sample in a study of blood T cell repertoires in COVID-19. Produced via immunoSEQ multiplex PCR; TCRdb's table is partial and in-frame only. The sample lists some 50,000 clones; approximately 84% were seen once. Sample: peripheral blood. The receptors come from a human donor in a cohort sampled during active COVID-19.

This sequence joins TRBV18 and TRBJ2-1; 11 bases map to TRBD2. The CDR3 runs to 16 residues. After removal of 3 bases from V and 8 bases from J, the junction contained 9 bases not matched to a gene. The V gene's germline CDR1 is KGHSH and CDR2 LQKENI. Written as DNA, the CDR3 is TGTGCCAGCTCACCCCGTGGGGCTAGCGGGGGGCATGAGCAGTTCTTC. The encoded protein is CASSPRGASGGHEQFF.

The chain couples TRBV19 to TRBJ2-3; 8 bases fit TRBD2. After removal of 6 bases from V and 6 bases from J, the junction contained 11 bases not matched to a gene. The CDR3 covers 15 residues. Germline CDR1 is LNHDA and CDR2 is SQIVND (reference sequence). CDR3 residues: CASSPWGAGADTQYF. The CDR3 nucleotides are TGTGCCAGTAGCCCCTGGGGAGCGGGGGCCGATACGCAGTATTTT.

The rearrangement joins TRBV18 to TRBJ1-6; D gene unclear. V lost 0 bases and J 6 bases, leaving 3 bases between the germline ends. Germline V gene lookup returns CDR1 KGHSH and CDR2 LQKENI. This CDR3 is 13 amino acids long. The CDR3 reads CASSPPLNSPLHF. In nucleotides, the CDR3 is TGTGCCAGCTCACCACCTCTTAATTCACCCCTCCACTTT. Filled out from reference TRBV18 and TRBJ1-6, the complete variable domain reads NAGVMQNPRHLVRRRGQEARLRCSPMKGHSHVYWYRQLPEEGLKFMVYLQKENIIDESGMPKERFSAEFPKEGPSILRIQQVVRGDSAAYFCASSPPLNSPLHFGNGTRLTVT.

The chain is built from TRBV24-1 and TRBJ1-2, with TRBD1 matching over 8 bases. Trimming cost V 7 bases and J 6 bases; bases outside gene matches: 9. From germline, CDR1 is KGHDR and CDR2 SFDVKD. The CDR3 is 14 amino acids. DNA of the CDR3: TGTGCCACCAGCCGGGACAGGATTTTTCATGGCTACACCTTC. Translating it yields CATSRDRIFHGYTF.

The chain employs TRBV14 and TRBJ1-2; a possible D gene is TRBD1 (6 bases). Trimming cost V 0 bases and J 7 bases, with 12 bases left between them. The CDR3 runs 14 residues. Per germline, CDR1 SGHDN and CDR2 FVKESK. Here the CDR3 DNA reads TGTGCCAGCAGCCAAGATCGTGGGGGCTTTGGCTACACCTTC. Its translation: CASSQDRGGFGYTF.

The count of this clone is one. This chain links TRBV5-1 with TRBJ2-7; 10 bases agree with TRBD2. This CDR3 contains 16 residues. Germline loops: CDR1 SGHRS, CDR2 YFSETQ. The V and J ends lost 0 bases and 4 bases, in that order; junction bases with no gene match: 7. CDR3: CASSLDASGSSYEQYF. Written as DNA, the CDR3 is TGCGCCAGCAGCTTGGACGCTAGCGGGAGTTCATACGAGCAGTACTTC.

CDR3 coding DNA: TGCGCCAGCAACAGGGCGTCTGGGGAGACCCAGTACTTC. As protein: CASNRASGETQYF. The chain uses TRBV5-1 and TRBJ2-5, with D perhaps matching TRBD1 (6 bases). The CDR3 covers 13 residues. Germline loops: CDR1 SGHRS, CDR2 YFSETQ. Trimming took off 6 bases at V and 5 bases at J, with 14 bases between the two ends.

The chain recombines TRBV6-1 with TRBJ2-7; TRBD1 matches 11 bases. Unmatched junction bases numbered 2, after V lost 1 base and J lost 3 bases. Looked up from germline, CDR1 is MNHNS and CDR2 is SASEGT. The CDR3 covers 15 residues. CDR3 protein: CASSEEGQGVYEQYF. CDR3 sequence (DNA): TGTGCCAGCAGTGAAGAGGGACAGGGGGTCTACGAGCAGTACTTC.

This chain uses TRBV5-1 with TRBJ1-1; D possibly corresponds to TRBD1 (6 bases). CDR1 and CDR2 (germline): SGHRS, YFSETQ. V was shortened by 0 bases and J by 7 bases, with 13 bases between the two germline ends. There are 14 residues in the CDR3. The CDR3 region has the DNA TGCGCCAGCAGCTTGGGACAATCAGGGGTTGAAGCTTTCTTT. It specifies CASSLGQSGVEAFF.

For the CDR3, the DNA is TGCGCCAGCAGCTTGCCAACGACAGGTACCTACGAGCAGTACTTC. This translates into CASSLPTTGTYEQYF. The chain joins TRBV5-1 to TRBJ2-7; tentatively, D is TRBD1 (6 bases). Germline loops: CDR1 SGHRS, CDR2 YFSETQ. V shed 1 base and J shed 2 bases, with 13 bases lying between them. This CDR3 spans 15 amino acids.

V and J are TRBV5-1 and TRBJ2-5, with 8 bases matching TRBD1. There are 15 residues in the CDR3. The J segment lost 4 bases and the V segment lost 4 bases, leaving 9 bases of the junction unmatched. Germline V gene data show CDR1 as SGHRS and CDR2 as YFSETQ. The CDR3 loop reads CASSSTGGMAETQYF. The CDR3, as DNA: TGCGCCAGCAGCAGTACAGGGGGAATGGCAGAGACCCAGTACTTC.

This rearrangement joins TRBV9 to TRBJ1-4; D unclear. The CDR3 length is 17 residues. CDR1 and CDR2 from the germline V gene are SGDLS and YYNGEE. Deletions cut 2 bases from V and 8 bases from J, with 22 bases between. CDR3 bases: TGTGCCAGCAGCGTGTCACCCTTGGCCACGTCGAGGGAAAAACTGTTTTTT. Translation: CASSVSPLATSREKLFF.

This rearrangement joins TRBV6-5 to TRBJ1-3, with a possible D match to TRBD1 (5 bases). CDR3 length: 14 residues. The V end lost 10 bases, the J end lost 2 bases, and 15 bases lay between the germline ends. The germline gives CDR1 MNHEY, CDR2 SVGAGI. CDR3 sequence (DNA): TGTGCCACATCCCCTCAGGGCACTGGAAACACCATATATTTT. It encodes CATSPQGTGNTIYF.

J is TRBJ2-5 and V is TRBV24-1; 8 bases align to TRBD1. This CDR3 comprises 15 residues. Germline V gene data show CDR1 as KGHDR and CDR2 as SFDVKD. V dropped 6 bases and J dropped 3; count of bases not matched to a gene: 8. This chain's CDR3 is CATSNPTGVKETQYF. The CDR3, as DNA: TGTGCCACCAGTAACCCGACAGGGGTTAAAGAGACCCAGTACTTC.

The chain combines TRBV18 with TRBJ2-7; D is perhaps TRBD1 (6 bases). This CDR3 has 15 residues. Trimming stripped 4 bases from V and 2 bases from J, with 15 bases between. CDR1 is KGHSH and CDR2 is LQKENI in the germline V gene. CDR3 sequence reads: CASSLYRDTAYEQYF. The DNA for the CDR3 is TGTGCCAGCTCACTTTACCGGGACACTGCCTACGAGCAGTACTTC.

This clone is a singleton in its sample. The chain recombines TRBV27 with TRBJ1-2; 8 bases are shared with TRBD1. CDR3 size: 14 residues. Germline values: CDR1 MNHEY, CDR2 SMNVEV (reference sequence). Trimming at V came to 5 bases and at J to 4 bases, leaving 6 bases not matched to a gene. This chain's CDR3 is CASSRTGPSYGYTF. CDR3 coding DNA: TGTGCCAGCAGTCGGACAGGGCCTAGCTATGGCTACACCTTC.

The V and J genes are TRBV2 and TRBJ2-3, with 9 bases matching TRBD2. Germline V CDR1 and CDR2: SNHLY, FYNNEI. This CDR3 contains 14 residues. The V and J ends lost 6 bases and 3 bases, in that order; junction bases with no gene match: 4. The CDR3 DNA sequence: TGTGCCAGCAGGAGACTAGCGGATACAGATACGCAGTATTTT. It codes for CASRRLADTDTQYF.